This TCR beta chain is from a study of shared T cell receptors in the human thymus. The data were produced by immunoSEQ multiplex PCR, yet TCRdb's version contains in-frame clones alone and is incomplete. The profile covers some 760,000 clones, with 70% to 90% appearing a single time and 0.0095% to 0.011% taken by the ten largest. The V and J ends lost 4 bases and 6 bases respectively, with 13 bases between them. CDR1 SGHDT and CDR2 YYEEEE come from the germline V gene. CDR3 length: 13 residues. This sample also belongs to another study, concerning human thymus T cells. That work adds: Thymic repertoires of unrelated individuals were reported in related research to overlap highly.

The sample consisted of thymocytes. The clonotype comes from a girl under two years old with a congenital heart defect. V usage is TRBV5-6 and J usage is TRBJ1-1; no clear D. The CDR3 here is CASSPYTASEAFF. The CDR3, as DNA: TGTGCCAGCAGCCCTTACACAGCCTCTGAAGCTTTCTTT.